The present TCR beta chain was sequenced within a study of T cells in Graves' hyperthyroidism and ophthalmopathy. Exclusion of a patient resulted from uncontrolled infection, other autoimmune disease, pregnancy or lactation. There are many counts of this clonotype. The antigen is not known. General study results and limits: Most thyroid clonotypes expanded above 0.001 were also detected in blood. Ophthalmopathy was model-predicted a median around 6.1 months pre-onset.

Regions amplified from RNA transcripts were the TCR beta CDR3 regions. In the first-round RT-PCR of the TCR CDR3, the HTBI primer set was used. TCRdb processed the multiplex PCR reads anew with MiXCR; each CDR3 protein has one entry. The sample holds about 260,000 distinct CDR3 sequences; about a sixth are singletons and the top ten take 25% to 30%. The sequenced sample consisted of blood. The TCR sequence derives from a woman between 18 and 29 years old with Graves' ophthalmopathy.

This CDR3 reads CASSTTGTYNSPLHF. The CDR3, as DNA: TGTGCCAGCAGCACCACAGGGACCTATAATTCACCCCTCCACTTT. This chain connects TRBV9 to TRBJ1-6; maybe TRBD1 (6 bases). Trimming stripped 4 bases from V and 2 bases from J, with 10 bases between. The CDR3 sequence is 15 residues long. The germline V gene encodes CDR1 SGDLS and CDR2 YYNGEE.